Presented here are 29 T cell receptor beta chains from one specimen sequenced in a study of shared clonotypes between healthy human individuals. Assay used: immunoSEQ multiplex PCR; TCRdb lists only in-frame clones, some missing. The table has under 1,900,000 clones, 97% to 99% seen once; the top ten hold over 0.3%. What was sequenced was naive CD4+ T cells sorted from blood. Described subset: CD45RA+ positively selected. Receptors originate from a young man in good health.

The CDR3 sequence is CASTPGTESSYEQYF. The DNA for the CDR3 is TGTGCCAGCACTCCGGGGACGGAGAGCTCCTACGAGCAGTACTTC. The rearrangement links TRBV28 to TRBJ2-7; possibly TRBD1 or TRBD2 for D (5 bases each). The CDR3 totals 15 residues. Germline values: CDR1 MDHEN, CDR2 SYDVKM. V gave up 7 bases and J gave up 0 bases, with 16 bases separating them.

The chain recombines TRBV9 with TRBJ1-2, with D maybe TRBD1 (5 bases). Per the germline V gene, CDR1 is SGDLS and CDR2 is YYNGEE. The V and J ends lost 2 bases and 0 bases respectively, with 14 bases between them. There are 16 residues in the CDR3. The CDR3 reads CASSVTLGGANYGYTF. The CDR3, as DNA: TGTGCCAGCAGCGTCACTCTGGGGGGAGCTAACTATGGCTACACCTTC.

The rearrangement links TRBV10-3 to TRBJ1-1; D possibly corresponds to TRBD1 (6 bases). The CDR3 runs to 16 residues. V was trimmed by 4 bases and J by 4 bases, leaving 19 bases between them. Germline V gene lookup returns CDR1 ENHRY and CDR2 SYGVKD. Written as DNA, the CDR3 is TGTGCCATCAGTGCCTTCGACGGGGGGCTGGGCACTGAAGCTTTCTTT. Its protein is CAISAFDGGLGTEAFF.

This clone appeared a single time. This chain joins TRBV7-9 and TRBJ1-1, with a possible D match to TRBD1 (5 bases). Germline values: CDR1 SEHNR, CDR2 FQNEAQ (reference sequence). This CDR3 is 14 amino acids long. The V and J ends lost 3 bases and 7 bases respectively, with 15 bases between them. CDR3 protein: CASSFDSPGGEAFF. The CDR3 DNA is TGTGCCAGCAGCTTTGACAGCCCGGGCGGTGAAGCTTTCTTT.

This chain links TRBV5-5 with TRBJ1-3; D unclear. V was trimmed by 4 bases and J by 0 bases, leaving 11 bases between them. The length of the CDR3 is 15 residues. In germline, CDR1 is SGHKS, CDR2 YYEKEE (reference sequence). CDR3 residues: CASSAIGSSGNTIYF. The CDR3 nucleotides are TGTGCCAGCAGCGCCATAGGGAGCTCTGGAAACACCATATATTTT.

Turning to this clone: This CDR3 is also generated by other DNA sequences in the sample. This chain connects TRBV6-1 to TRBJ2-7, with no clear D. The CDR3 extends over 12 amino acids. Trimming left V 0 bases short and J 2 bases short, with 2 bases between. Germline CDR1 and CDR2: MNHNS and SASEGT. The CDR3 sequence: CASSEAAYEQYF. The CDR3 DNA reads as TGTGCCAGCAGTGAAGCAGCCTACGAGCAGTACTTC.

Written as DNA, the CDR3 is TGCGCCAGCAGCTCCGGCGTTGGCTCTGGGGCCAACGTCCTGACTTTC. Translation gives CASSSGVGSGANVLTF. The chain is built from TRBV5-1 and TRBJ2-6; D gene unclear. V shed 3 bases and J shed 0 bases, with 10 bases lying between them. CDR3 length: 16 residues. The germline V gene encodes CDR1 SGHRS and CDR2 YFSETQ. Looking up the rest from reference TRBV5-1 and TRBJ2-6 gives the full variable domain: KAGVTQTPRYLIKTRGQQVTLSCSPISGHRSVSWYQQTPGQGLQFLFEYFSETQRNKGNFPGRFSGRQFSNSRSEMNVSTLELGDSALYLCASSSGVGSGANVLTFGAGSRLTVL.

The rearrangement uses TRBV28 and TRBJ2-1; 9 nucleotides align to TRBD1. The V segment lost 4 bases and the J segment 6 bases; nucleotides outside the gene matches: 1. Germline V gene data show CDR1 as MDHEN and CDR2 as SYDVKM. The CDR3 is 13 residues long. CDR3 nucleotides: TGTGCCAGCAGTTGGACAGGGGTCAATGAGCAGTTCTTC. Its translation: CASSWTGVNEQFF.

Written as DNA, the CDR3 is TGTGCCAGCTTCCGAGCGGGAGTGGCCGGGGAGCTGTTTTTT. Translation gives CASFRAGVAGELFF. The chain carries TRBV28 and TRBJ2-2, with 8 bases that match TRBD2. V was pared by 8 bases and J by 6 bases, with 8 bases of the junction left unmatched. In germline, CDR1 is MDHEN, CDR2 SYDVKM. CDR3 length equals 14 residues.

V and J are TRBV5-1 and TRBJ2-7; 9 bases map to TRBD2. V was pared by 4 bases and J by 7 bases, with 15 bases of the junction left unmatched. The length of the CDR3 is 16 residues. Germline CDR1 reads SGHRS; CDR2 reads YFSETQ. CDR3: CASSPGVVAGAGEQYF. CDR3 in DNA: TGCGCCAGCAGCCCGGGAGTGGTAGCGGGAGCGGGTGAGCAGTACTTC. Full variable domain (outside the CDR3, taken from reference TRBV5-1 and TRBJ2-7): KAGVTQTPRYLIKTRGQQVTLSCSPISGHRSVSWYQQTPGQGLQFLFEYFSETQRNKGNFPGRFSGRQFSNSRSEMNVSTLELGDSALYLCASSPGVVAGAGEQYFGPGTRLTVT.

V gene TRBV7-6 combines with J gene TRBJ2-6; D ambiguous. Trimming cost V 1 base and J 1 base, with 5 bases left between them. The CDR3 runs 15 residues. CDR1 SGHVS and CDR2 FNYEAQ come from the germline V gene. The CDR3 region has the DNA TGTGCCAGCAGCTTAGGGGGATCTGGGGCCAACGTCCTGACTTTC. This sequence encodes CASSLGGSGANVLTF.

CDR3 loop: CATSRRARNTGELFF. The CDR3 DNA reads TGTGCCACTTCCCGGCGGGCGAGGAACACCGGGGAGCTGTTTTTT. V and J are TRBV27 and TRBJ2-2; TRBD2 might be the D (5 bases). V was cut by 10 bases and J by 1 base, with 16 bases left in between. Germline V gives CDR1 MNHEY, CDR2 SMNVEV (reference sequence). This CDR3 region has 15 residues.

The chain couples TRBV18 to TRBJ1-1; tentatively, D is TRBD1 (5 bases). The CDR3 sequence is 13 residues long. Germline V gene lookup returns CDR1 KGHSH and CDR2 LQKENI. The V end lost 8 bases, the J end lost 0 bases, and 10 bases lay between the germline ends. CDR3 loop: CASGTDMNTEAFF. The CDR3 bases are TGTGCCAGCGGGACCGATATGAACACTGAAGCTTTCTTT.

The chain links TRBV6-1 to TRBJ2-5; TRBD2 agrees at 8 bases. In germline, CDR1 is MNHNS, CDR2 SASEGT. V was pared by 1 base and J by 5 bases, with 6 bases of the junction left unmatched. The CDR3 runs to 15 residues. For the CDR3, the DNA is TGTGCCAGCAGTGAAGGGACGGGAGGGTCCGAGACCCAGTACTTC. Translating gives CASSEGTGGSETQYF.

This clone occurred once. The V call is TRBV15, the J call TRBJ2-1; weak D call: TRBD2 (6 bases). Trimming took 2 bases from V and 6 from J, leaving 11 bases between them. Germline V gene data show CDR1 as LNHNV and CDR2 as YYDKDF (reference sequence). The CDR3 contains 14 residues. CDR3 DNA sequence: TGTGCCACCAGCAGAAGTCAGGGAGGCAATGAGCAGTTCTTC. Its protein product is CATSRSQGGNEQFF.

The chain links TRBV7-8 to TRBJ2-5, with D maybe TRBD2 (5 bases). Germline V gives CDR1 SGHVS, CDR2 FQNEAQ. This CDR3 contains 14 residues. Trimming left V 6 bases short and J 2 bases short, with 13 bases between. The DNA for the CDR3 is TGTGCCAGCAGACAGAGGGAGCCGCAAGAGACCCAGTACTTC. It codes for CASRQREPQETQYF. The full variable domain, in which reference TRBV7-8 and TRBJ2-5 provide the parts outside the CDR3, is GAGVSQSPRYKVAKRGQDVALRCDPISGHVSLFWYQQALGQGPEFLTYFQNEAQLDKSGLPSDRFFAERPEGSVSTLKIQRTQQEDSAVYLCASRQREPQETQYFGPGTRLLVL.

V and J are TRBV6-1 and TRBJ2-5; 9 nucleotides line up with TRBD2. Trimming at V came to 2 bases and at J to 5 bases, leaving 9 bases not matched to a gene. Per germline, CDR1 MNHNS and CDR2 SASEGT. The CDR3 totals 16 residues. The chain's CDR3 is CASSESIGGRAETQYF. CDR3 nucleotides: TGTGCCAGCAGTGAATCCATCGGCGGGAGGGCCGAGACCCAGTACTTC.

J is TRBJ2-3 and V is TRBV5-1; weak D call: TRBD2 (5 bases). V gave up 0 bases and J gave up 4 bases, with 9 bases separating them. The length of the CDR3 is 14 residues. Germline V CDR1 and CDR2: SGHRS, YFSETQ. In DNA, the CDR3 is TGCGCCAGCAGCTTGGCCGAGGGATCAGATACGCAGTATTTT. Translation gives CASSLAEGSDTQYF.

The rearrangement uses TRBV19 and TRBJ2-7; D is tentatively TRBD1 or TRBD2 (5 bases each). Trimming shortened V by 5 bases and J by 9 bases, and 11 bases separated the two germline ends. The V gene's germline CDR1 is LNHDA and CDR2 SQIVND (reference sequence). The CDR3 has 11 residues. CDR3 amino acids: CASSLGAVQYF. Here the CDR3 DNA reads TGTGCCAGTAGTCTCGGGGCAGTGCAGTACTTC.

This sequence joins TRBV11-2 and TRBJ2-2; D is unresolved. The CDR3 has 17 residues. Trimming shortened V by 6 bases and J by 0 bases, and 17 bases separated the two germline ends. Germline V CDR1 and CDR2: SGHAT, FQNNGV. Written as DNA, the CDR3 is TGTGCCAGCAGAGCTCTGAGGAGAGGCTCGAACACCGGGGAGCTGTTTTTT. Translated: CASRALRRGSNTGELFF.

The genes are TRBV5-4 and TRBJ2-2; 7 nucleotides line up with TRBD1. Trimming cost V 3 bases and J 6 bases; bases outside gene matches: 20. This CDR3 is built from 19 residues. CDR1 and CDR2 from the germline V gene are SGHNT and YYREEE (reference sequence). CDR3 amino acids: CASSSPRGTLQAWPGELFF. As DNA, the CDR3 is TGTGCCAGCAGCTCACCCAGGGGGACACTTCAAGCCTGGCCCGGGGAGCTGTTTTTT.

The gene calls are TRBV7-2 and TRBJ1-2, with 7 bases matching TRBD1. V gave up 5 bases and J gave up 4 bases; unmatched junction bases: 7. The germline CDR1 and CDR2 sequences are SGHTA and FQGNSA. The CDR3 loop spans 14 amino acids. Here the CDR3 DNA reads TGTGCCAGCAGCCACAGCCGGGACAGCTATGGCTACACCTTC. This encodes CASSHSRDSYGYTF.

The CDR3 sequence: CASSVGEGGSYNEQFF. The CDR3 nucleotides read TGTGCCAGCAGCGTAGGAGAAGGGGGTTCCTACAATGAGCAGTTCTTC. This chain connects TRBV9 to TRBJ2-1, with a weak D call TRBD1 (6 bases). CDR3 size: 16 residues. V lost 0 bases and J 1 base, leaving 11 bases between the germline ends. Germline CDR1 is SGDLS and CDR2 is YYNGEE. The full variable domain, rest sourced from reference TRBV9 and TRBJ2-1, is DSGVTQTPKHLITATGQRVTLRCSPRSGDLSVYWYQQSLDQGLQFLIQYYNGEERAKGNILERFSAQQFPDLHSELNLSSLELGDSALYFCASSVGEGGSYNEQFFGPGTRLTVL.

The rearrangement uses TRBV27 and TRBJ2-7; D is perhaps TRBD2 (6 bases). This CDR3 is built from 13 residues. V gave up 2 bases and J gave up 3 bases, with 8 bases separating them. From germline, CDR1 is MNHEY and CDR2 SMNVEV (reference sequence). The CDR3 loop reads CASSLRGDYEQYF. DNA of the CDR3: TGTGCCAGCAGTTTACGCGGGGACTACGAGCAGTACTTC.

This clone was seen only once. The chain links TRBV5-1 to TRBJ2-1; tentative D call: TRBD2 (6 bases). The CDR3 has 16 residues. The germline V and J ends were trimmed by 1 base and 7 bases, with 18 bases remaining between them. Germline-derived CDR1 and CDR2 are SGHRS and YFSETQ. The CDR3 DNA follows: TGCGCCAGCAGCTTGCCCGGGGTCCACCGGGAGAATGAGCAGTTCTTC. This encodes CASSLPGVHRENEQFF.

The chain employs TRBV7-8 and TRBJ2-2; 9 bases are a match to TRBD2. The germline V gene has CDR1 SGHVS and CDR2 FQNEAQ. The CDR3 is 18 amino acids. Trimming cost V 6 bases and J 5 bases; bases outside gene matches: 16. The CDR3 here is CASSPLLAGSVGTGELFF. The CDR3 region has the DNA TGTGCCAGCAGTCCCCTTCTAGCGGGGTCCGTTGGAACCGGGGAGCTGTTTTTT. The variable domain in full, completed from reference TRBV7-8 and TRBJ2-2, reads GAGVSQSPRYKVAKRGQDVALRCDPISGHVSLFWYQQALGQGPEFLTYFQNEAQLDKSGLPSDRFFAERPEGSVSTLKIQRTQQEDSAVYLCASSPLLAGSVGTGELFFGEGSRLTVL.

The rearrangement uses TRBV6-1 and TRBJ2-2, with a weak D call TRBD2 (6 bases). The CDR3 is 13 amino acids. V gave up 4 bases and J gave up 6 bases, with 9 bases separating them. Germline CDR1 is MNHNS and CDR2 is SASEGT. CDR3 loop: CASSGRLAGELFF. CDR3 DNA sequence: TGTGCCAGCAGTGGAAGACTAGCCGGGGAGCTGTTTTTT.

The rearrangement joins TRBV5-4 to TRBJ1-4, with 7 bases identical to TRBD1. The germline gives CDR1 SGHNT, CDR2 YYREEE (reference sequence). This CDR3 comprises 14 residues. V shed 6 bases, J shed 3 bases, and the junction held 5 bases outside the gene matches. The CDR3 nucleotides are TGTGCCAGCAAATCCGGGACAGCTAATGAAAAACTGTTTTTT. Translated: CASKSGTANEKLFF.

The chain uses TRBV18 and TRBJ2-3, with TRBD2 matching 13 bases. Germline V gene data show CDR1 as KGHSH and CDR2 as LQKENI. The CDR3 is made up of 19 amino acids. V lost 3 bases, J lost 1 base, and 10 bases stayed unmatched. CDR3 nucleotide sequence: TGTGCCAGCTCACCTTTAGGACTAGCGGGAGTGGTAGGCACAGATACGCAGTATTTT. Translating it yields CASSPLGLAGVVGTDTQYF.